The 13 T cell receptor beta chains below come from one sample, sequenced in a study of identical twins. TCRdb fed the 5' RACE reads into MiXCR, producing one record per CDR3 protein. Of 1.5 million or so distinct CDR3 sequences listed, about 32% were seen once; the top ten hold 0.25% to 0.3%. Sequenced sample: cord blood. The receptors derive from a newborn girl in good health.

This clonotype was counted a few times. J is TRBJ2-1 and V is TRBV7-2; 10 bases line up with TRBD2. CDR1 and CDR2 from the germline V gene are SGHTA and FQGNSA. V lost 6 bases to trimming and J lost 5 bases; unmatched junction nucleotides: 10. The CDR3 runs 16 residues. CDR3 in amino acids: CASSTRGLAVNNEQFF. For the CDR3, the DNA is TGTGCCAGCAGTACCCGCGGACTAGCGGTTAACAATGAGCAGTTCTTC.

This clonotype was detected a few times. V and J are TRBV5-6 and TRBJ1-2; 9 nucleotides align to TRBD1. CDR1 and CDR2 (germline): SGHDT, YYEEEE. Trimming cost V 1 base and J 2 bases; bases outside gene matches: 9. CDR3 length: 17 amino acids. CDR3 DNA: TGTGCCAGCAGCTTGACCCACGGGACAGGGCTCAACTATGGCTACACCTTC. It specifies CASSLTHGTGLNYGYTF.

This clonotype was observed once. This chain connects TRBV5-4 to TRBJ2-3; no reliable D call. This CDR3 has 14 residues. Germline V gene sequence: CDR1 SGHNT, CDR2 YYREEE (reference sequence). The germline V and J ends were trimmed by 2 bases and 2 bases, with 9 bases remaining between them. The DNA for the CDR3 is TGTGCCAGCAGCTTAACCCTTCTCACAGATACGCAGTATTTT. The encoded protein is CASSLTLLTDTQYF.

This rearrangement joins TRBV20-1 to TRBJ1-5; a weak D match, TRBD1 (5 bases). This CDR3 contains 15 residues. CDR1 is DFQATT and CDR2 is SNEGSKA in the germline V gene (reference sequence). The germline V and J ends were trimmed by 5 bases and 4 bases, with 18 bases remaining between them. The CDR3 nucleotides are TGCAGTGCTGGCGACAGTTCCTTGGAGAATCAGCCCCAGCATTTT. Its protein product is CSAGDSSLENQPQHF.

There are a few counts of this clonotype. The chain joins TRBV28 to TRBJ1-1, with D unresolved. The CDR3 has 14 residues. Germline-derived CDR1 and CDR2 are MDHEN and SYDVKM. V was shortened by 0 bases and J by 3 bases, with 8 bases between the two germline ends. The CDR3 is CASSLWTVDTEAFF. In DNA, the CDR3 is TGTGCCAGCAGTTTATGGACCGTGGACACTGAAGCTTTCTTT.

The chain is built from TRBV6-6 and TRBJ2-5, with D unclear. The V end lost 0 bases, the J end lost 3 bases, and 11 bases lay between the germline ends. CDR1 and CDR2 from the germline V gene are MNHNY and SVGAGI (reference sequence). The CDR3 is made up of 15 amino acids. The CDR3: CASSYSFLGKETQYF. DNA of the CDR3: TGTGCCAGCAGTTACTCTTTTTTGGGAAAAGAGACCCAGTACTTC.

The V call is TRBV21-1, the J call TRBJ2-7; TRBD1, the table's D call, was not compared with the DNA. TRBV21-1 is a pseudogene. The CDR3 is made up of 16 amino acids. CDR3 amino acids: CASSKRRDRGIDEQYF. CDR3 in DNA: TGTGCCAGCAGCAAACGCCGGGACAGGGGTATCGACGAGCAGTACTTC.

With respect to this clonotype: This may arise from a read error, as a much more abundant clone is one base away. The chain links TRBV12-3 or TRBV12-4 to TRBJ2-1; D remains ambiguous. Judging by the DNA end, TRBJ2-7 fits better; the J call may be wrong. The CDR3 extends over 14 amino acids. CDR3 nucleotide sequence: TGTGCCAGCAGTTTAGACCGAGTTTACAATGAGCAGTACTTC. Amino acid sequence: CASSLDRVYNEQYF.

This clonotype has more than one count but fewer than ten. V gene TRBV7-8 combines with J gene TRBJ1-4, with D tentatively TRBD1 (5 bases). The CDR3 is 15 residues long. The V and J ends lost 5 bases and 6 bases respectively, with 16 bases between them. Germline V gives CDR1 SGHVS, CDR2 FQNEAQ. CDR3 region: CASSSRQYLDEKLFF. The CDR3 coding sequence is TGTGCCAGCAGCAGCAGACAGTATCTCGATGAAAAACTGTTTTTT.

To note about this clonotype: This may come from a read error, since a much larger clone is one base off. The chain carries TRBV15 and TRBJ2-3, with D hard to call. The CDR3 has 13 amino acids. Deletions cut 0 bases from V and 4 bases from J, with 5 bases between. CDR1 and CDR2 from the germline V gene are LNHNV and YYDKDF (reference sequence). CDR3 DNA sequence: TGTGCCACCAGCAGAGATCAGCCAGATACGCAGTATTTT. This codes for CATSRDQPDTQYF.

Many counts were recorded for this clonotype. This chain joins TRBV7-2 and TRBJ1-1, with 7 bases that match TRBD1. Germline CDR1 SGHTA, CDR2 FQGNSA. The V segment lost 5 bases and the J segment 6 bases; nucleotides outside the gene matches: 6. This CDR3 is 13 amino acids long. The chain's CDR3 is CASSVTGRAEAFF. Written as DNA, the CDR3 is TGTGCCAGCAGCGTGACAGGGAGAGCTGAAGCTTTCTTT.

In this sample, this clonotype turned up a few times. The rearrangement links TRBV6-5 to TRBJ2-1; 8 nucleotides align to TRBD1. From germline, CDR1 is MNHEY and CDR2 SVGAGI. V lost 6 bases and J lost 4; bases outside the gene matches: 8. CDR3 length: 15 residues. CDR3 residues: CASSHDRGGYNEQFF. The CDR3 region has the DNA TGTGCCAGCAGCCACGACAGGGGCGGGTACAATGAGCAGTTCTTC.

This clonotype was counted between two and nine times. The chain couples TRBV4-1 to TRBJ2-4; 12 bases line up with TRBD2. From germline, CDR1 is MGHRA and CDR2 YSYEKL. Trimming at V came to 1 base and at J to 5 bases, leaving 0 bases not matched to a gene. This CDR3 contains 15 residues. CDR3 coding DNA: TGCGCCAGCAGCCAAGGACTAGCGGGAGAAAACATTCAGTACTTC. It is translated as CASSQGLAGENIQYF.